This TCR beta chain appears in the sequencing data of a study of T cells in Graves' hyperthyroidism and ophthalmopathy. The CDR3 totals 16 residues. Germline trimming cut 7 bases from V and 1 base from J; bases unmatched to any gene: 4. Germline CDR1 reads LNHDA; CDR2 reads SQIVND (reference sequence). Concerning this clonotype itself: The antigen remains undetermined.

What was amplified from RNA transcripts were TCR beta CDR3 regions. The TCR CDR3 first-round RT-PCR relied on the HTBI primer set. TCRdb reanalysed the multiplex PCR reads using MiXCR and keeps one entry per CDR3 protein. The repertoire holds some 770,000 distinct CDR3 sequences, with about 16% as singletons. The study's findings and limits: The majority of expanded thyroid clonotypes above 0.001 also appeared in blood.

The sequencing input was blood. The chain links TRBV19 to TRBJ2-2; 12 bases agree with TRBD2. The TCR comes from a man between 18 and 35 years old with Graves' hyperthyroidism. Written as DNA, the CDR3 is TGTGCCAGTAAGACTAGCGGGAGTGAGAACACCGGGGAGCTGTTTTTT. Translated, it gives CASKTSGSENTGELFF.